This passage covers 18 T cell receptor beta chains from one sample sequenced in a study of T cells expressing NK-cell markers (dated by TCRdb to 2018 to 2020). Library preparation used 5' RACE. Sequencing was carried out with an Illumina HiSeq 2000. TCRdb reprocessed the reads and provides one entry for every CDR3 protein sequence; no DNA is given. This sample's clone table shows some 500,000 distinct CDR3 sequences. 1.4% to 1.5% of the sample comes from the top ten. Sequencing used blood T cells: a sorted CD56 or NKG2C T cell subset, CD4+ or CD8+ T cells, or bulk PBMC T cells (not recorded which). The source of these receptors is a woman aged 50 to 60 in good health. Donor details come from another sample of the same person, matched by shared clones.

CDR3 protein: CSAEVLVTEAFF. The rearrangement joins TRBV20-1 to TRBJ1-1. The CDR3 runs to 12 residues. CDR1 is DFQATT, CDR2 SNEGSKA, per germline (reference sequence).

V usage is TRBV7-8 and J usage is TRBJ2-1; TCRdb indicates TRBD2, and absent DNA this call remains unverified. Per the germline V gene, CDR1 is SGHVS and CDR2 is FQNEAQ. This CDR3 spans 14 amino acids. The CDR3 sequence is CASVSGRSYNEQFF.

J is TRBJ2-3 and V is TRBV7-3; the D gene TCRdb calls, TRBD1, cannot be checked with no DNA. CDR3 length: 15 amino acids. Germline V gene sequence: CDR1 SGHTA, CDR2 FQGTGA. The CDR3 loop reads CASSKTGGYTDTQYF.

The gene calls are TRBV5-1 and TRBJ1-1; TCRdb selects TRBD1, and the lack of DNA leaves this call unchecked. Germline-derived CDR1 and CDR2 are SGHRS and YFSETQ. The CDR3 sequence is 14 residues long. CDR3: CASRAGARSTEAFF.

The chain has TRBV12-3 or TRBV12-4 and TRBJ2-2; TCRdb returns TRBD2, unconfirmable since there is no DNA. This CDR3 has 20 residues. CDR3 sequence reads: CASRPSHPSVSGVNTGELFF.

This chain joins TRBV12-3 or TRBV12-4 and TRBJ1-5; absent DNA, TCRdb's TRBD1 call cannot be checked. The CDR3 is 13 residues long. CDR3 loop: CASSWDKIQPQHF.

The chain couples TRBV15 to TRBJ2-2. The CDR3 is 13 amino acids. Looked up from germline, CDR1 is LNHNV and CDR2 is YYDKDF (reference sequence). The CDR3 loop reads CATSRDPTGELFF.

This sequence joins TRBV5-1 and TRBJ2-4; TCRdb reports TRBD1, a call that lacks DNA to check it against. Germline V gives CDR1 SGHRS, CDR2 YFSETQ. The CDR3 is 15 residues long. The CDR3 reads CASSPDRVIKNIQYF.

The chain carries TRBV6-4 and TRBJ2-7; TCRdb names TRBD1, which stays unverified in the absence of DNA. Per germline, CDR1 MRHNA and CDR2 SNTAGT. The CDR3 covers 13 residues. The CDR3 sequence: CASKADSPYEQYF.

This chain joins TRBV5-6 and TRBJ2-2; TCRdb returns TRBD1, unconfirmable since there is no DNA. Per the germline V gene, CDR1 is SGHDT and CDR2 is YYEEEE. The length of the CDR3 is 16 residues. This CDR3 is CASSLLGQTNTGELFF.

The J gene is TRBJ2-1, the V gene TRBV20-1; the TRBD2 assignment by TCRdb is unverifiable without DNA. CDR3 size: 13 residues. The germline V gene has CDR1 DFQATT and CDR2 SNEGSKA (reference sequence). CDR3 protein: CSALHLAGGMWFF.

CDR3 sequence reads: CASSQTRRNTEAFF. V is TRBV19 and J is TRBJ1-1. The CDR3 sequence is 14 residues long. Germline values: CDR1 LNHDA, CDR2 SQIVND (reference sequence).

V is TRBV9 and J is TRBJ2-1; TCRdb returns TRBD1, unconfirmable since there is no DNA. CDR3 length equals 19 residues. In germline, CDR1 is SGDLS, CDR2 YYNGEE. CDR3 region: CASSDHGTARQSSYNEQFF.

The chain recombines TRBV6-2 or TRBV6-3 with TRBJ2-1; the D call from TCRdb, TRBD2, cannot be confirmed without DNA. Per germline, CDR1 MNHEY and CDR2 SVGEGT. CDR3 length: 14 amino acids. This chain's CDR3 is CASSASGGMNEQFF.

The rearrangement joins TRBV5-1 to TRBJ1-1. The CDR3 loop spans 15 amino acids. Germline V lookup: CDR1 SGHRS, CDR2 YFSETQ. CDR3 region: CASSLDVFGSTEAFF.

The chain employs TRBV7-8 and TRBJ2-2; TCRdb indicates TRBD2, and absent DNA this call remains unverified. The germline gives CDR1 SGHVS, CDR2 FQNEAQ. This CDR3 is built from 17 residues. This CDR3 is CASSLVASGSHTGELFF. The full variable domain, rest sourced from reference TRBV7-8 and TRBJ2-2, is GAGVSQSPRYKVAKRGQDVALRCDPISGHVSLFWYQQALGQGPEFLTYFQNEAQLDKSGLPSDRFFAERPEGSVSTLKIQRTQQEDSAVYLCASSLVASGSHTGELFFGEGSRLTVL.

This chain joins TRBV20-1 and TRBJ1-1. Germline V gene sequence: CDR1 DFQATT, CDR2 SNEGSKA (reference sequence). This CDR3 spans 16 amino acids. The CDR3 region is CSAREGRTSRGTEAFF.

The chain carries TRBV12-3 or TRBV12-4 and TRBJ1-3; the D gene TCRdb calls, TRBD1, cannot be checked with no DNA. This CDR3 contains 15 residues. CDR3: CASSGTGVSGNTIYF.